The clone carrying this T cell receptor beta chain was recorded only once. Its target is unknown. Germline V gene data show CDR1 as SEHNR and CDR2 as FQNEAQ (reference sequence). The V and J ends lost 5 bases and 8 bases, in that order; junction bases with no gene match: 11. The CDR3 is 14 residues long. This sample is drawn from a study of graft-versus-host responses after intestinal transplantation. Study overall: The recipients all started with anti-thymocyte globulin induction and then took tacrolimus and steroids for 3 to 4 years.

Clones were sequenced by immunoSEQ multiplex PCR, and TCRdb holds only the in-frame ones, with some missing. This table holds tens of thousands of clones, 80% to 95% found once. Whole-study results and caveats: Ileal or blood samples showed some GvH clones first, and such clones were also found in recipient marrow.

The V gene is TRBV7-9, the J gene TRBJ1-2; 7 bases map to TRBD1. This receptor was obtained from a human donor who received an intestinal transplant. Sequenced material: unstimulated CD4+ T cells sorted from spleen or lymph node cells, taken before intestinal transplant. CDR3 bases: TGTGCCAGCAGCCTTACCCGGACAGGTGGCGGCTACACCTTC. It is translated as CASSLTRTGGGYTF.